Below are 22 T cell receptor beta chains sequenced from a single sample in a study of PD-L1 blockade in urothelial cancer. Profiled with immunoSEQ multiplex PCR; TCRdb holds only in-frame clones, not every one. In the table there are around 80,000 clones, roughly 90% of which are singletons. Time point meaning: peripheral blood 6 weeks after treatment start. Sequenced material: PBMCs, taken around atezolizumab (anti-PD-L1) treatment. These receptors all come from a woman aged 80 or over with urothelial cancer.

The chain is built from TRBV6-5 and TRBJ1-1, with 7 bases lining up with TRBD1. The CDR3 sequence is 14 residues long. Germline assignment: CDR1 MNHEY and CDR2 SVGAGI. Unmatched junction bases numbered 8, after V lost 5 bases and J lost 5 bases. As DNA, the CDR3 is TGTGCCAGCAGTCCCAGGGGGTGGGGGACTGAAGCTTTCTTT. Its protein is CASSPRGWGTEAFF.

V gene TRBV6-5 combines with J gene TRBJ1-2; 7 nucleotides align to TRBD1. Losses at the gene ends were 4 bases for V and 8 bases for J; bases not matched to a gene: 10. The CDR3 extends over 14 amino acids. Germline-derived CDR1 and CDR2 are MNHEY and SVGAGI. The CDR3 reads CASSWSDRANGYTF. The CDR3, as DNA: TGTGCCAGCAGTTGGTCCGACAGGGCCAACGGCTACACCTTC.

The rearrangement links TRBV28 to TRBJ1-2; D is uncertain. Germline lookup yields CDR1 MDHEN and CDR2 SYDVKM. Trimming stripped 4 bases from V and 2 bases from J, with 5 bases between. The CDR3 totals 12 residues. The DNA for the CDR3 is TGTGCCAGCAGTTCCGGGAACTATGGCTACACCTTC. This translates into CASSSGNYGYTF.

The chain has TRBV2 and TRBJ1-2, with D unclear. Trimming removed 2 bases at V and 7 bases at J, with 14 bases between. The CDR3 runs 14 residues. Looked up from germline, CDR1 is SNHLY and CDR2 is FYNNEI. The CDR3 reads CASSESVGLSGYTF. DNA of the CDR3: TGTGCCAGCAGTGAATCGGTTGGGCTCTCTGGCTACACCTTC.

As DNA, the CDR3 is TGTGCCAGCAGCGCCGTGTCTAGTGTCGGTGAGCAGTTCTTC. Protein: CASSAVSSVGEQFF. The genes are TRBV9 and TRBJ2-1; no firm D call. Trimming removed 3 bases at V and 9 bases at J, with 16 bases between. CDR1 and CDR2 from the germline V gene are SGDLS and YYNGEE. The CDR3 covers 14 residues.

The chain links TRBV2 to TRBJ2-3; possibly TRBD2 for D (7 bases). Germline values: CDR1 SNHLY, CDR2 FYNNEI. The CDR3 runs to 14 residues. The germline V and J ends were trimmed by 4 bases and 4 bases, with 12 bases remaining between them. CDR3 sequence: CASSVMGGPDTQYF. Written as DNA, the CDR3 is TGTGCCAGCAGTGTTATGGGGGGGCCAGATACGCAGTATTTT.

The CDR3 is CASSLTGTSREQYF. The CDR3 DNA reads TGTGCCAGCAGCTTAACCGGGACTAGCCGCGAGCAGTACTTC. The genes are TRBV7-3 and TRBJ2-7; 9 nucleotides agree with TRBD2. The CDR3 spans 14 residues. J gave up 6 bases and V 0 bases, and 3 bases lay outside the gene matches. CDR1 SGHTA and CDR2 FQGTGA come from the germline V gene. The whole variable domain, filled in from reference TRBV7-3 and TRBJ2-7, reads GAGVSQTPSNKVTEKGKYVELRCDPISGHTALYWYRQSLGQGPEFLIYFQGTGAADDSGLPNDRFFAVRPEGSVSTLKIQRTERGDSAVYLCASSLTGTSREQYFGPGTRLTVT.

V is TRBV9 and J is TRBJ2-1, with TRBD1 identical over 8 bases. The CDR3 consists of 14 residues. Germline V lookup: CDR1 SGDLS, CDR2 YYNGEE. V was pared by 3 bases and J by 4 bases, with 3 bases of the junction left unmatched. Here the CDR3 reads CASSGGTGYNEQFF. For the CDR3, the DNA is TGTGCCAGCAGCGGAGGGACAGGTTACAATGAGCAGTTCTTC.

CDR3 DNA sequence: TGTGCCAGCAGTGAATTCATAGCGGGAGCCTACAATGAGCAGTTCTTC. Amino acid sequence: CASSEFIAGAYNEQFF. The chain combines TRBV6-1 with TRBJ2-1, with 9 bases fitting TRBD2. Germline V lookup: CDR1 MNHNS, CDR2 SASEGT. The CDR3 sequence is 16 residues long. The J segment lost 2 bases and the V segment lost 2 bases, leaving 4 bases of the junction unmatched.

The gene calls are TRBV7-2 and TRBJ2-4; perhaps TRBD1 as D (5 bases). V gave up 5 bases and J gave up 7 bases, with 12 bases separating them. This CDR3 region has 13 residues. Germline CDR1 is SGHTA and CDR2 is FQGNSA. Here the CDR3 reads CASSPGQSNIQYF. Written as DNA, the CDR3 is TGTGCCAGCAGCCCCGGACAAAGTAACATTCAGTACTTC.

The rearrangement links TRBV5-4 to TRBJ2-7; tentative D call: TRBD1 (7 bases). The CDR3 covers 15 residues. Germline values: CDR1 SGHNT, CDR2 YYREEE (reference sequence). V was shortened by 1 base and J by 2 bases, with 13 bases between the two germline ends. The chain's CDR3 is CASSLFRGETYEQYF. The CDR3 DNA follows: TGTGCCAGCAGCTTGTTCAGGGGGGAGACCTACGAGCAGTACTTC.

This chain joins TRBV28 and TRBJ2-2, with D unresolved. V was clipped by 9 bases and J by 5 bases, with 16 bases between them. The CDR3 is 14 residues long. Germline V gene sequence: CDR1 MDHEN, CDR2 SYDVKM. The CDR3 nucleotides are TGTGCCAGTCTCAATCGGGTGTGGACCGGGGAGCTGTTTTTT. Residues: CASLNRVWTGELFF.

V usage is TRBV19 and J usage is TRBJ1-1, with TRBD1 matching 9 bases. Germline CDR1 LNHDA, CDR2 SQIVND (reference sequence). Germline trimming cut 5 bases from V and 4 bases from J; bases unmatched to any gene: 5. The CDR3 has 14 residues. CDR3 DNA sequence: TGTGCCAGTAGTCCCGACAGGGGGACCACTGAAGCTTTCTTT. Translating gives CASSPDRGTTEAFF.

This clone appeared a single time. The chain links TRBV18 to TRBJ2-3; D possibly corresponds to TRBD2 (5 bases). The CDR3 totals 15 residues. Trimming removed 3 bases at V and 1 base at J, with 11 bases between. Germline V gene sequence: CDR1 KGHSH, CDR2 LQKENI. As DNA, the CDR3 is TGTGCCAGCTCACCGGGAGTGAGGGGCACAGATACGCAGTATTTT. Amino acids: CASSPGVRGTDTQYF.

V usage is TRBV2 and J usage is TRBJ2-3; the D is unclear. CDR3 length equals 14 residues. Trimming pared 11 bases from V and 0 bases from J, leaving 15 bases between. Germline CDR1 and CDR2: SNHLY and FYNNEI. The CDR3 nucleotides read TGTGCCGACTCGTTAACGGGTAGCACAGATACGCAGTATTTT. Translating it yields CADSLTGSTDTQYF.

The chain recombines TRBV7-9 with TRBJ2-7, with 15 bases matching TRBD2. V trimming: 2 bases; J trimming: 6 bases; junction bases outside the gene matches: 5. From germline, CDR1 is SEHNR and CDR2 FQNEAQ (reference sequence). The length of the CDR3 is 16 residues. The CDR3 bases are TGTGCCAGCAGCTTAAGGGGACTAGCGGGAGGTGCCGAGCAGTACTTC. It translates to CASSLRGLAGGAEQYF.

This chain joins TRBV6-1 and TRBJ2-3, with D possibly matching TRBD1 (5 bases). The CDR3 is made up of 15 amino acids. V dropped 5 bases and J dropped 3 bases, with 15 bases sitting between them. From germline, CDR1 is MNHNS and CDR2 SASEGT. The DNA of the CDR3 is TGTGCCAGCAGTCATCGACAGCCACAGACAGATACGCAGTATTTT. This encodes CASSHRQPQTDTQYF.

The rearrangement joins TRBV6-1 to TRBJ1-1, with D perhaps TRBD1 (6 bases). The germline gives CDR1 MNHNS, CDR2 SASEGT. CDR3 length: 13 amino acids. Deletions cut 9 bases from V and 5 bases from J, with 16 bases between. In DNA form, the CDR3 reads TGTGCCAGTCAAATGGGGGGGCGGACTGAAGCTTTCTTT. Translating it yields CASQMGGRTEAFF.

This sequence joins TRBV11-2 and TRBJ1-4; D uncertain. This CDR3 is 13 amino acids long. Trimming took off 1 base at V and 4 bases at J, with 4 bases between the two ends. CDR1 and CDR2 from the germline V gene are SGHAT and FQNNGV. The chain's CDR3 is CASSLGVNEKLFF. CDR3 nucleotides: TGTGCCAGCAGCTTAGGAGTTAATGAAAAACTGTTTTTT.

The gene calls are TRBV7-6 and TRBJ2-7, with D perhaps matching TRBD2 (5 bases). Germline V gene sequence: CDR1 SGHVS, CDR2 FNYEAQ. CDR3 size: 14 residues. V was clipped by 4 bases and J by 6 bases, with 16 bases between them. CDR3 amino acids: CASSSRRSGIEQYF. The CDR3 DNA reads TGTGCCAGCAGCTCTAGAAGGTCGGGGATCGAGCAGTACTTC. Supplemented by reference TRBV7-6 and TRBJ2-7, the full variable domain reads GAGVSQSPRYKVTKRGQDVALRCDPISGHVSLYWYRQALGQGPEFLTYFNYEAQQDKSGLPNDRFSAERPEGSISTLTIQRTEQRDSAMYRCASSSRRSGIEQYFGPGTRLTVT.

V is TRBV15 and J is TRBJ1-2; no clear D. Germline CDR1 and CDR2: LNHNV and YYDKDF (reference sequence). Trimming cost V 3 bases and J 3 bases, with 8 bases left between them. The CDR3 contains 13 residues. CDR3: CATSREFHYGYTF. The DNA of the CDR3 is TGTGCCACCAGCAGGGAGTTCCACTATGGCTACACCTTC.

This sequence joins TRBV10-3 and TRBJ2-4; D remains ambiguous. In germline, CDR1 is ENHRY, CDR2 SYGVKD. The CDR3 length is 14 residues. Deletions cut 3 bases from V and 9 bases from J, with 15 bases between. The CDR3 DNA follows: TGTGCCATCAGTGATGGTCAATACTTCGGCATTCAGTACTTC. Protein product: CAISDGQYFGIQYF.